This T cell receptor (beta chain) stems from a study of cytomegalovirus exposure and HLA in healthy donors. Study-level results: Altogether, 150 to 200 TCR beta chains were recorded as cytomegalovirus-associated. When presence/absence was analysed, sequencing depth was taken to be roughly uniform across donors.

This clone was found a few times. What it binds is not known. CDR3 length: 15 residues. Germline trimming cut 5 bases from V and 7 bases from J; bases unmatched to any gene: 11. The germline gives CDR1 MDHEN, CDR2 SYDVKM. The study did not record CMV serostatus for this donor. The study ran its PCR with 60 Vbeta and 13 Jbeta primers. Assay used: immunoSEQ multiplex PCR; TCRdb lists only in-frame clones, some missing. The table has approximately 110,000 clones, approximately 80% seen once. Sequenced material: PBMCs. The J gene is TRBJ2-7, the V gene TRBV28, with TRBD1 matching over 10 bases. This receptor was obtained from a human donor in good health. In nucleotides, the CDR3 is TGTGCCAGCAGTCCACCCCGACAGGGGGCTGGAGAGCAGTACTTC. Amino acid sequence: CASSPPRQGAGEQYF.